This passage covers 15 T cell receptor beta chains from one sample sequenced in a study of glioma-infiltrating T cells. Using RNA template, CDR3s of TCR alpha and beta were amplified with iRepertoire arm-PCR. TCRdb independently ran MiXCR on the multiplex PCR reads; one entry per CDR3 protein. The repertoire holds 150,000 to 200,000 distinct CDR3 sequences, with over 40% as singletons. The specimen was glioma tissue, nonneoplastic brain tissue, or PBMCs (not recorded which). These receptor sequences come from a human donor with low-grade glioma or glioblastoma, undergoing nonglioma brain surgery, or in good health (not recorded which).

This clonotype has at least ten counts. The V and J genes are TRBV28 and TRBJ2-3; no firm D call. CDR1 and CDR2 from the germline V gene are MDHEN and SYDVKM. The CDR3 contains 11 residues. Trimming left V 2 bases short and J 3 bases short, with 0 bases between. The CDR3 here is CASSLTDTQYF. CDR3 DNA sequence: TGTGCCAGCAGTTTAACAGATACGCAGTATTTT.

This clonotype showed up just once. A single base separates this from a much larger clone, so it may be a read error. The gene calls are TRBV12-3 or TRBV12-4 and TRBJ1-5; D is perhaps TRBD1 (5 bases). This CDR3 is 14 amino acids long. V lost 8 bases, J lost 0 bases, and 11 bases lay in between. This CDR3 is CASGTDCSNQPQHF. CDR3 DNA sequence: TGTGCCAGCGGGACGGATTGTAGCAATCAGCCCCAGCATTTT.

The chain has TRBV20-1 and TRBJ1-1; no firm D call. Germline values: CDR1 DFQATT, CDR2 SNEGSKA (reference sequence). The length of the CDR3 is 16 residues. Trimming removed 3 bases from V and 0 bases from J, with 17 bases in between. In nucleotides, the CDR3 is TGCAGTGCTAGTCCCAACCCAGGAACCCTGAACACTGAAGCTTTCTTT. Its translation is CSASPNPGTLNTEAFF.

The V call is TRBV2, the J call TRBJ2-3, with TRBD2 matching 11 bases. Losses at the gene ends were 5 bases for V and 0 bases for J; bases not matched to a gene: 4. CDR3 length equals 16 residues. Germline CDR1 and CDR2: SNHLY and FYNNEI. This CDR3 is CASSRLAGPSTDTQYF. The CDR3 DNA sequence: TGTGCCAGCAGTCGACTAGCGGGACCTAGCACAGATACGCAGTATTTT.

This sequence joins TRBV27 and TRBJ1-2; 7 bases are a match to TRBD1. Germline CDR1 MNHEY, CDR2 SMNVEV (reference sequence). The ends lost 7 bases at V and 4 bases at J; junction bases unmatched: 3. The CDR3 extends over 12 amino acids. CDR3: CASKTGCYGYTF. CDR3 bases: TGTGCCAGCAAGACAGGGTGCTATGGCTACACCTTC.

This chain links TRBV3-1 with TRBJ2-1, with D uncertain. This CDR3 has 17 residues. The germline V and J ends were trimmed by 0 bases and 2 bases, with 14 bases remaining between them. CDR1 and CDR2 (germline): LGHDT, YNNKEL (reference sequence). The CDR3: CASSQDISRKTYNEQFF. The CDR3 bases are TGTGCCAGCAGCCAAGATATCTCGAGGAAAACCTACAATGAGCAGTTCTTC.

On this clonotype itself: One end of the junction does not line up with germline, which may come from a read error. The chain has TRBV5-1 and TRBJ2-7; no reliable D call. This CDR3 spans 13 amino acids. Germline CDR1 is SGHRS and CDR2 is YFSETQ. The CDR3 DNA is TGCCCCAGCAGCTTGGAGCCAAACTACGAGCAGTACTTC. Encoded protein: CPSSLEPNYEQYF. The complete variable domain, with remaining parts taken from reference TRBV5-1 and TRBJ2-7, reads KAGVTQTPRYLIKTRGQQVTLSCSPISGHRSVSWYQQTPGQGLQFLFEYFSETQRNKGNFPGRFSGRQFSNSRSEMNVSTLELGDSALYLCPSSLEPNYEQYFGPGTRLTVT.

This clonotype occurred many times. The chain combines TRBV2 with TRBJ2-1, with a tentative D call TRBD2 (6 bases). The length of the CDR3 is 13 residues. Germline values: CDR1 SNHLY, CDR2 FYNNEI. V dropped 6 bases and J dropped 7 bases, with 13 bases sitting between them. The CDR3 DNA sequence: TGTGCCAGCAGGGAGGGGACGGTGAATGAGCAGTTCTTC. Translating gives CASREGTVNEQFF.

With regard to this clonotype: Being one base from a much bigger clone, this may be a read error. In DNA, the CDR3 is TGTGCCAGCAGCCCATCAACTAGCGGTCACGAGCAGTACTTC. Translated, it gives CASSPSTSGHEQYF. V and J are TRBV7-6 and TRBJ2-7, with 8 bases aligning to TRBD2. The CDR3 has 14 amino acids. CDR1 is SGHVS, CDR2 FNYEAQ, per germline. Trimming cost V 5 bases and J 5 bases; bases outside gene matches: 8.

V usage is TRBV10-3 and J usage is TRBJ2-1; the match to TRBD2 covers 10 bases. Germline V gene lookup returns CDR1 ENHRY and CDR2 SYGVKD. Trimming cost V 8 bases and J 10 bases; bases outside gene matches: 5. This CDR3 spans 12 amino acids. CDR3 DNA: TGTGCCATCGGGTCACTAGCGGGAGAGCAGTTCTTC. This gives the protein CAIGSLAGEQFF.

In regard to this clonotype: The germline gene is not matched at one end of the junction; a read error may be the cause. The chain is built from TRBV12-3 or TRBV12-4 and TRBJ1-2, with a possible D match to TRBD1 (5 bases). This CDR3 has 17 amino acids. The CDR3 protein is CASSRTQAPFTNYCYTF. For the CDR3, the DNA is TGTGCCAGCAGTCGTACACAGGCGCCATTCACTAACTATTGCTACACCTTC.

Remarks on this clonotype: A much larger clone differs from this one at a single base, so this may be a read error. J is TRBJ2-5 and V is TRBV28, with TRBD1 matching 9 bases. Germline-derived CDR1 and CDR2 are MDHEN and SYDVKM. V dropped 8 bases and J dropped 1; count of bases not matched to a gene: 2. The length of the CDR3 is 13 residues. CDR3 sequence: CASGTGRQETQYF. The CDR3 region has the DNA TGTGCCAGCGGGACAGGGCGCCAAGAGACCCAGTACTTC.

This clonotype was observed at least ten times. The rearrangement links TRBV2 to TRBJ1-1; no reliable D call. The V and J ends lost 7 bases and 9 bases respectively, with 15 bases between them. CDR3 length equals 12 residues. The V gene's germline CDR1 is SNHLY and CDR2 FYNNEI. CDR3: CASTSEVSKAFF. CDR3 DNA sequence: TGTGCCAGCACCTCCGAAGTCAGTAAAGCTTTCTTT.

This chain connects TRBV5-1 to TRBJ2-7; maybe TRBD1 (6 bases). CDR3 size: 15 residues. Trimming left V 0 bases short and J 6 bases short, with 16 bases between. Germline CDR1 is SGHRS and CDR2 is YFSETQ. CDR3: CASSLVGAGMGEQYF. Here the CDR3 DNA reads TGCGCCAGCAGCTTGGTGGGGGCAGGGATGGGCGAGCAGTACTTC.

To note about this clonotype: A read error may explain this, as a much larger clone is one base away. The rearrangement uses TRBV28 and TRBJ2-1, with D possibly being TRBD1 or TRBD2 (5 bases each). With 7 bases removed from V and 2 bases from J, the gap between germline ends came to 15 bases. This CDR3 is built from 15 residues. From germline, CDR1 is MDHEN and CDR2 SYDVKM. The CDR3 here is CASTPGDAPYNEQFF. CDR3 in DNA: TGTGCCAGCACCCCCGGGGACGCGCCCTACAATGAGCAGTTCTTC.